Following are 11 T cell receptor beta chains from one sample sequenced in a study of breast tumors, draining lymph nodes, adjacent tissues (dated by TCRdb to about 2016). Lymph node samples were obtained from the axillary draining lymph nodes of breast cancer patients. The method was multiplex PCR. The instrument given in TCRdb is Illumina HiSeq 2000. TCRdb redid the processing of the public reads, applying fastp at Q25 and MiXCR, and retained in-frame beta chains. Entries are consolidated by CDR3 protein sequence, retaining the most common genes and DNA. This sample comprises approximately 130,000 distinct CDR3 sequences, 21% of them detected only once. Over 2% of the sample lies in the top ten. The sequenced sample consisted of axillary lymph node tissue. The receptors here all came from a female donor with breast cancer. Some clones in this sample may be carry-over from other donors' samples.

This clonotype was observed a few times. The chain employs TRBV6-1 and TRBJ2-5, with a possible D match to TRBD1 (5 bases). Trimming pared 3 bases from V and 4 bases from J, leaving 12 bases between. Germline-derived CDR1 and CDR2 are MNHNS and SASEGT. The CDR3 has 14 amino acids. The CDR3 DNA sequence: TGTGCCAGCAGTGAGAAGACAGAACGAGAGACCCAGTACTTC. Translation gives CASSEKTERETQYF.

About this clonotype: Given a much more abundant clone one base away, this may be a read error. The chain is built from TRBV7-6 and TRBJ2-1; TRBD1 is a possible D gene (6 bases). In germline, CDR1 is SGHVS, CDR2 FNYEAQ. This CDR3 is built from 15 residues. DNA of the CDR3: TGTGCCAGCAGCTTAGCGGGCACAGGGTACAATGGGCAGTTCTTC. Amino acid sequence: CASSLAGTGYNGQFF.

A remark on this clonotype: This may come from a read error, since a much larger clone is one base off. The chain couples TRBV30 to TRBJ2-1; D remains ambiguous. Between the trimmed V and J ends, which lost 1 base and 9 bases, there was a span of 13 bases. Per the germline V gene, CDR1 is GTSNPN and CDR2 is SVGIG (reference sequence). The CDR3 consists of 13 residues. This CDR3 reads CAWSGGMWCEQFF. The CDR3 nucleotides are TGTGCCTGGAGTGGGGGTATGTGGTGTGAGCAGTTCTTC.

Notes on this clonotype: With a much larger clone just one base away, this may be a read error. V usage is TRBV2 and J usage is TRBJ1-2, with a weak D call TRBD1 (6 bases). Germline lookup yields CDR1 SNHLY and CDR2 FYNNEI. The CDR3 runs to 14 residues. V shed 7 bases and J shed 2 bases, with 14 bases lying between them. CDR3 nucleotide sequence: TGTGCCAGCAAAGGGACAAGGGACAACTATGGCTACACCTTC. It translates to CASKGTRDNYGYTF.

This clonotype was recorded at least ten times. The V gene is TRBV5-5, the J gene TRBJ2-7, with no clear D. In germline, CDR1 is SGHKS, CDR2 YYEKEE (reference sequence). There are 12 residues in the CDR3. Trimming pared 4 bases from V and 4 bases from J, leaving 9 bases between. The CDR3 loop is CASSIGEYEQYF. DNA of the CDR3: TGTGCCAGCAGCATTGGGGAATACGAGCAGTACTTC.

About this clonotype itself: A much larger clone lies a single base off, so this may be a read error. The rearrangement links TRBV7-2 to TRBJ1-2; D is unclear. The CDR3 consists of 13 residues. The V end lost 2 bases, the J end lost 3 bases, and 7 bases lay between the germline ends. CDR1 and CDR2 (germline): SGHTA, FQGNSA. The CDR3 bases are TGTGCCAGCAGCTTAAATAGTGACTATGGCTACACCTTC. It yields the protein CASSLNSDYGYTF.

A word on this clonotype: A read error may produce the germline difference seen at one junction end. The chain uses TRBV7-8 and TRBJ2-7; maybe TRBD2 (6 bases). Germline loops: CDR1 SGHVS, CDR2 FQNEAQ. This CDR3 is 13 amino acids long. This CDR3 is CASSLGSRYEQYF. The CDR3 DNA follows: TGTGCCAGCAGCCTCGGGAGTAGGTACGAACAGTACTTC.

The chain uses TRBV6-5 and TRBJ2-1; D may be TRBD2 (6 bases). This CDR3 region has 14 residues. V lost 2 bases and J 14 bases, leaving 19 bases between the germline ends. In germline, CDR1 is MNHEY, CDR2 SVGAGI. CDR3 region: CASSYGGRLRREFF. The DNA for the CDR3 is TGTGCCAGCAGTTACGGGGGTCGTCTCAGGAGGGAGTTCTTC.

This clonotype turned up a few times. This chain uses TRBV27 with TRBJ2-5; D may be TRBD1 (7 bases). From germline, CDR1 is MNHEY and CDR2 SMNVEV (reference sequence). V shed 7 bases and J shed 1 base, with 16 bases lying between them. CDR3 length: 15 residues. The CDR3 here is CASTQWGDSQETQYF. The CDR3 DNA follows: TGTGCCAGCACCCAATGGGGGGACAGCCAAGAGACCCAGTACTTC.

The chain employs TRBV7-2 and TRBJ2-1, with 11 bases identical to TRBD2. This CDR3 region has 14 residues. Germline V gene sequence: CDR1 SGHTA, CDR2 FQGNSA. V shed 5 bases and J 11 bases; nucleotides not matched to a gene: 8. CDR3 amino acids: CASSPGTSGGKQFF. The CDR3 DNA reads TGTGCCAGCAGCCCCGGGACTAGCGGAGGGAAGCAGTTCTTC.

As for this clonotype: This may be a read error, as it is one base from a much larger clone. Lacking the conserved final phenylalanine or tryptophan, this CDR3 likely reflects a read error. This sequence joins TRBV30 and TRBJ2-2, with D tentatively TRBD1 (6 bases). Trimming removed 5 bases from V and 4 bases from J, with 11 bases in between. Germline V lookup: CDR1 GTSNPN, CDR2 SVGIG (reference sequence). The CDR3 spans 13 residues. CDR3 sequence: CAWGGGGTGELFL. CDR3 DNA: TGTGCCTGGGGGGGCGGTGGCACCGGGGAGCTGTTTCTT.